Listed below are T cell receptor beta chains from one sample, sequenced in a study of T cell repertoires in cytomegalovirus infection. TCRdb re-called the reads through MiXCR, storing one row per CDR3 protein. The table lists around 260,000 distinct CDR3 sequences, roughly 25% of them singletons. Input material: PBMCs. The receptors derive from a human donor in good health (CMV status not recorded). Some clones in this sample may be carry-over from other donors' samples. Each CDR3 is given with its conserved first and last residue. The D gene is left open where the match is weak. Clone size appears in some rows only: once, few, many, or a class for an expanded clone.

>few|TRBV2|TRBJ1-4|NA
CASRPNSDEKLFF
TGTGCCAGCAGACCCAATTCTGATGAAAAACTGTTTTTT
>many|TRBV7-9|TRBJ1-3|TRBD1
CASSLQGTGGNTIYF
TGTGCCAGCAGCTTGCAAGGGACAGGTGGAAACACCATATATTTT
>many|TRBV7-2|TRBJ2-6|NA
CASSWTFSGWANVLTF
TGTGCCAGCAGCTGGACATTCTCTGGGTGGGCCAACGTCCTGACTTTC
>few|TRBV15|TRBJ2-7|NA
CATSRALSTEYEQYF
TGTGCCACCAGCAGAGCCCTTTCGACGGAATACGAGCAGTACTTC
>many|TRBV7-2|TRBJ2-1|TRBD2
CASSLTAGGSYNEQFF
TGTGCCAGCAGCTTAACGGCGGGAGGGTCCTACAATGAGCAGTTCTTC
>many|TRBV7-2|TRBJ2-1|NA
CASSLGGGNEQFF
TGTGCCAGCAGCTTGGGGGGCGGGAATGAGCAGTTCTTC
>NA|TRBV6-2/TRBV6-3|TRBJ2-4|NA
CASSYGYDDQYF
TGTGCCAGCAGTTATGGGTATGACGATCAGTACTTC
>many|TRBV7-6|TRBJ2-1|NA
CASSTRTDLSYNEQFF
TGTGCCAGCAGCACTCGGACTGACTTGTCCTACAATGAGCAGTTCTTC
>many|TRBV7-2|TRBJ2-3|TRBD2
CASSPGLAGPPMGADTQYF
TGTGCCAGCAGCCCGGGACTAGCGGGGCCACCTATGGGAGCGGATACGCAGTATTTT
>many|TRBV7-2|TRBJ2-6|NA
CASSSQISSGANVLTF
TGTGCCAGCAGCTCCCAAATTAGCTCTGGGGCCAACGTCCTGACTTTC
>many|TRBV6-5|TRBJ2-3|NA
CASSYPRRGKRTDTQYF
TGTGCCAGCAGTTACCCACGGAGGGGGAAGAGAACAGATACGCAGTATTTT
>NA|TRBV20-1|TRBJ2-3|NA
CSADRDQTDTQYF
TGCAGTGCGGATCGGGACCAGACAGATACGCAGTATTTT
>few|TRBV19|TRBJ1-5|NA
CASSTPTGGSNQPQHF
TGTGCCAGTAGTACCCCGACAGGAGGGAGCAATCAGCCCCAGCATTTT
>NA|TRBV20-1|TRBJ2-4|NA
CSAPATSIDIQYF
TGCAGTGCTCCCGCTACTAGCATTGACATTCAGTACTTC
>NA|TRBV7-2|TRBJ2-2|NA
CASSLVPGRTGELFF
TGTGCCAGCAGCCTGGTACCGGGTCGCACCGGGGAGCTGTTTTTT
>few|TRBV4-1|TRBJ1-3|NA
CASSQDPASGNTIYF
TGCGCCAGCAGCCAAGATCCCGCGAGCGGAAACACCATATATTTT
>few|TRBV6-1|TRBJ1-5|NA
CASIRGGAGQPQHF
TGTGCCAGCATCAGAGGGGGGGCCGGGCAGCCCCAGCATTTT
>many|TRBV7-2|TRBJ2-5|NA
CASSFGGEGETQYF
TGTGCCAGCAGCTTCGGGGGAGAGGGAGAGACCCAGTACTTC
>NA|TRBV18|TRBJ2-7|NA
CASSRLKGNNEQYF
TGTGCCAGCTCACGGCTTAAGGGGAATAACGAGCAGTACTTC
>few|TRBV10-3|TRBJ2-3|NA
CAIRDEASDTQYF
TGTGCCATCAGGGACGAGGCCTCAGATACGCAGTATTTT
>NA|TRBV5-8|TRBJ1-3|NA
CASTRTHSGNTIYF
TGTGCCAGCACCCGGACCCACTCTGGAAACACCATATATTTT
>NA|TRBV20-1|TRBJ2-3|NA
CSAKRAGSTDTQYF
TGCAGTGCTAAGAGGGCGGGTAGCACAGATACGCAGTATTTT
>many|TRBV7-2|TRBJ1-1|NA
CASSLTGSDWAFF
TGTGCCAGCAGCTTAACAGGATCGGATTGGGCTTTCTTT
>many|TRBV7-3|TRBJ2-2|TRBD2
CASSRLAGGPDYIGELFF
TGTGCCAGCAGCCGACTAGCGGGAGGGCCTGATTACATCGGGGAGCTGTTTTTT
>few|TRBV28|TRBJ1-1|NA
CATKTVNTEAFF
TGTGCCACAAAGACAGTGAACACTGAAGCTTTCTTT
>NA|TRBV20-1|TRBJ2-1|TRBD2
CSARASGRIYNEQFF
TGCAGTGCTAGAGCAAGCGGGAGAATCTACAATGAGCAGTTCTTC
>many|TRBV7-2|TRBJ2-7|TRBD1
CASQTGTGISYEQYF
TGTGCCAGCCAAACTGGGACAGGGATTTCCTACGAGCAGTACTTC
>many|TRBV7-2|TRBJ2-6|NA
CASSPHPVQTF
TGTGCCAGCAGCCCTCACCCGGTCCAGACTTTC
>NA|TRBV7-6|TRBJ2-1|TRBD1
CASSFRRGWLFF
TGTGCCAGCAGCTTTCGCAGGGGGTGGCTGTTCTTC